Sequencing of this T cell receptor (beta chain) was carried out in a study of tumor and adjacent non-tumor tissue in lung cancer. The CDR3 covers 14 residues. V was shortened by 4 bases and J by 7 bases, with 14 bases between the two germline ends. No cell sorting was done before RNA was extracted from the tissue. TCRbeta libraries were built with three rounds of nested PCR, modified from ARM-PCR. TCRdb reprocessed the multiplex PCR reads with MiXCR, giving one entry per CDR3 protein. The table records 85,000 to 100,000 distinct CDR3 sequences, 65% to 75% of them present only once. Whole-study findings and limits: Tumor tissue had significantly higher TCR diversity than normal lung.

Concerning this clonotype itself: Its antigen is unidentified.

This sequence joins TRBV12-3 or TRBV12-4 and TRBJ2-1; D unresolved. Sequenced sample: lung tumor tissue. The sequence was obtained from a man aged 55 to 70 with non-small cell lung cancer. The CDR3 DNA reads TGTGCCAGCAGTTCAGCTGGTGCTAGGAATGAGCAGTTCTTC. It translates to CASSSAGARNEQFF.